Listed here is a single TCR beta chain. Its antigen is unknown. The sample originates from a study of cytomegalovirus exposure and HLA in healthy donors. Findings of the study overall: In a later analysis, TCR beta V- and J-gene trimming was associated with a missense DCLRE1C variant.

The PCR used 60 Vbeta and 13 Jbeta primers. The protocol was immunoSEQ multiplex PCR, while the TCRdb copy is restricted to in-frame clones and leaves out a portion. The sample consists of about 150,000 clones, 82% of them appearing once. Germline lookup yields CDR1 SNHLY and CDR2 FYNNEI. Trimming took off 3 bases at V and 9 bases at J, with 12 bases between the two ends. This CDR3 is built from 13 residues. The sample comprised PBMCs. The sequence came from a woman between 50 and 59 years old in good health and CMV-seropositive. This sequence joins TRBV2 and TRBJ1-5; a weak D match, TRBD1 (5 bases). This CDR3 reads CASSEARRGPQHF. The CDR3, as DNA: TGTGCCAGCAGTGAGGCGCGAAGGGGGCCCCAGCATTTT.